Shown below are 32 T cell receptor beta chains from a single sample sequenced in a study of identical twins. TCRdb reanalysed the 5' RACE reads using MiXCR and keeps one entry per CDR3 protein. Of nearly 250,000 distinct CDR3 sequences in the sample, around 7% are singletons; the top ten hold under 4%. The sample was also reused in another study, on yellow fever vaccine responses in identical twins.

The sequenced material came from memory (CD45RO+) T cells sorted from blood. The origin of the receptors is a woman in her late teens or twenties in good health.

Many counts were recorded for this clonotype. The V gene is TRBV27, the J gene TRBJ2-1; 8 nucleotides align to TRBD2. The V and J ends lost 0 bases and 10 bases, in that order; junction bases with no gene match: 11. Germline CDR1 and CDR2: MNHEY and SMNVEV (reference sequence). This CDR3 region has 16 residues. The CDR3 is CASSLSRGVREAEQFF. The DNA for the CDR3 is TGTGCCAGCAGTTTATCAAGGGGCGTGCGGGAGGCCGAGCAGTTCTTC.

The chain joins TRBV20-1 to TRBJ2-1; D gene unclear. CDR3 length equals 13 residues. V lost 0 bases to trimming and J lost 9 bases, with 12 bases between them. Germline V gene sequence: CDR1 DFQATT, CDR2 SNEGSKA (reference sequence). The CDR3 here is CSAREGISGEQFF. DNA for the CDR3: TGCAGTGCTAGAGAAGGGATCTCGGGTGAGCAGTTCTTC.

This clonotype has ten or more counts. The CDR3 region is CASSPGPANVNTEAFF. CDR3 coding DNA: TGTGCCAGCAGTCCCGGTCCAGCCAATGTGAACACTGAAGCTTTCTTT. The chain recombines TRBV27 with TRBJ1-1, with D uncertain. Germline-derived CDR1 and CDR2 are MNHEY and SMNVEV (reference sequence). This CDR3 region has 16 residues. V lost 5 bases, J lost 0 bases, and 16 bases lay in between.

The J gene is TRBJ2-1, the V gene TRBV6-1; 10 nucleotides line up with TRBD2. The CDR3 runs 15 residues. V lost 6 bases, J lost 2 bases, and 4 bases stayed unmatched. In germline, CDR1 is MNHNS, CDR2 SASEGT. In DNA form, the CDR3 reads TGTGCCAGCAGGAAAGCGGGAGGGCCCTACAATGAGCAGTTCTTC. Protein sequence: CASRKAGGPYNEQFF.

The chain couples TRBV12-3 or TRBV12-4 to TRBJ2-7; weak D call: TRBD2 (6 bases). This CDR3 is built from 13 residues. Trimming pared 3 bases from V and 6 bases from J, leaving 12 bases between. CDR3 coding DNA: TGTGCCAGCAGTTTCCGGGAGTCATCCGAGCAGTACTTC. Protein product: CASSFRESSEQYF.

Points on this clonotype: This may arise from a read error, as a much more abundant clone is one base away. The rearrangement uses TRBV9 and TRBJ2-3; 7 nucleotides agree with TRBD1. The CDR3 runs to 18 residues. Germline loops: CDR1 SGDLS, CDR2 YYNGEE. The ends lost 1 base at V and 1 base at J; junction bases unmatched: 12. CDR3 protein: CASSVTRTGQIGTDTQYF. For the CDR3, the DNA is TGTGCCAGCAGCGTAACTAGGACAGGACAAATCGGCACAGATACGCAGTATTTT.

The CDR3 sequence: CASRPRDRAINEQFF. CDR3 in DNA: TGTGCCAGCAGACCCCGGGACAGGGCAATTAATGAGCAGTTCTTC. The V and J genes are TRBV27 and TRBJ2-1, with 9 nucleotides matching TRBD1. Per the germline V gene, CDR1 is MNHEY and CDR2 is SMNVEV (reference sequence). The CDR3 sequence is 15 residues long. Losses at the gene ends were 6 bases for V and 7 bases for J; bases not matched to a gene: 10.

In its sample, this clonotype was seen many times. The chain has TRBV24-1 and TRBJ2-7; D gene uncertain. Germline CDR1 is KGHDR and CDR2 is SFDVKD. V was trimmed by 2 bases and J by 0 bases, leaving 10 bases between them. The CDR3 has 15 residues. Here the CDR3 reads CATSDSGRNSYEQYF. The CDR3 nucleotides read TGTGCCACCAGTGATTCTGGACGGAACTCCTACGAGCAGTACTTC.

This clonotype has more than one count but fewer than ten. The chain recombines TRBV2 with TRBJ1-1; D may be TRBD1 (5 bases). This CDR3 contains 14 residues. Germline V gene data show CDR1 as SNHLY and CDR2 as FYNNEI. Trimming removed 6 bases from V and 0 bases from J, with 11 bases in between. The CDR3 coding sequence is TGTGCCAGCAGACCGGACACAATGAACACTGAAGCTTTCTTT. Amino acid sequence: CASRPDTMNTEAFF.

The chain joins TRBV6-1 to TRBJ2-7; D may be TRBD2 (5 bases). There are 14 residues in the CDR3. CDR1 and CDR2 from the germline V gene are MNHNS and SASEGT. V gave up 6 bases and J gave up 1 base, with 13 bases separating them. As DNA, the CDR3 is TGTGCCAGCAGGGGCTCGGACTGGTCCTACGAGCAGTACGTC. Translating it yields CASRGSDWSYEQYV.

This clonotype was counted ten times or more. The chain employs TRBV28 and TRBJ2-1; D not resolved. Trimming pared 5 bases from V and 7 bases from J, leaving 9 bases between. This CDR3 is 12 amino acids long. Per germline, CDR1 MDHEN and CDR2 SYDVKM. The CDR3 is CASSLLRNEQFF. The CDR3 DNA sequence: TGTGCCAGCAGTCTCCTGAGGAATGAGCAGTTCTTC.

The J gene is TRBJ2-6, the V gene TRBV10-3; 7 positions agree with TRBD2. This CDR3 is 14 amino acids long. V gave up 9 bases and J gave up 0 bases; unmatched junction bases: 2. Looked up from germline, CDR1 is ENHRY and CDR2 is SYGVKD. CDR3 nucleotides: TGTGCCATGGGAGGGAACTCTGGGGCCAACGTCCTGACTTTC. Amino acid sequence: CAMGGNSGANVLTF.

This clonotype was counted many times. V gene TRBV4-2 combines with J gene TRBJ2-2; no firm D call. Trimming took off 2 bases at V and 4 bases at J, with 2 bases between the two ends. Germline CDR1 reads LGHNA; CDR2 reads YNFKEQ. This CDR3 spans 12 amino acids. DNA for the CDR3: TGTGCCAGCAGCCAACTCACCGGGGAGCTGTTTTTT. Translation: CASSQLTGELFF.

This clonotype was found many times. The V gene is TRBV5-1, the J gene TRBJ2-3; D possibly corresponds to TRBD1 (5 bases). There are 15 residues in the CDR3. Trimming took 4 bases from V and 0 from J, leaving 12 bases between them. Per the germline V gene, CDR1 is SGHRS and CDR2 is YFSETQ. CDR3 DNA: TGCGCCAGCAGCCCGGACATCACTAGCACAGATACGCAGTATTTT. Its translation is CASSPDITSTDTQYF. The variable domain in full, completed from reference TRBV5-1 and TRBJ2-3, reads KAGVTQTPRYLIKTRGQQVTLSCSPISGHRSVSWYQQTPGQGLQFLFEYFSETQRNKGNFPGRFSGRQFSNSRSEMNVSTLELGDSALYLCASSPDITSTDTQYFGPGTRLTVL.

This clonotype has ten or more counts. The chain is built from TRBV7-9 and TRBJ2-5; D not resolved. This CDR3 is built from 14 residues. The V gene's germline CDR1 is SEHNR and CDR2 FQNEAQ (reference sequence). V was shortened by 5 bases and J by 5 bases, with 15 bases between the two germline ends. The CDR3 DNA follows: TGTGCCAGCAGCCCGGGCCTCGCCCTGGAGACCCAGTACTTC. This sequence encodes CASSPGLALETQYF.

This chain joins TRBV5-1 and TRBJ2-5; the match to TRBD2 covers 8 bases. CDR1 SGHRS and CDR2 YFSETQ come from the germline V gene. The V gene end was trimmed by 4 bases and the J gene end by 4 bases; junction bases not matched to a gene: 6. This CDR3 has 14 amino acids. The CDR3 nucleotides read TGCGCCAGCAGCCCGGGGGGGGTCTCAGAGACCCAGTACTTC. It codes for CASSPGGVSETQYF. Filled out from reference TRBV5-1 and TRBJ2-5, the complete variable domain reads KAGVTQTPRYLIKTRGQQVTLSCSPISGHRSVSWYQQTPGQGLQFLFEYFSETQRNKGNFPGRFSGRQFSNSRSEMNVSTLELGDSALYLCASSPGGVSETQYFGPGTRLLVL.

This clonotype was observed a handful of times. This chain uses TRBV7-9 with TRBJ2-5; no clear D. Trimming removed 3 bases at V and 4 bases at J, with 12 bases between. Germline CDR1 and CDR2: SEHNR and FQNEAQ (reference sequence). The CDR3 is 14 amino acids. CDR3 nucleotides: TGTGCCAGCAGCTTGGTTCCGGTGGGAGAGACCCAGTACTTC. Its protein is CASSLVPVGETQYF.

This clonotype was detected a few times. The chain employs TRBV20-1 and TRBJ2-4, with a tentative D call TRBD1 (6 bases). CDR3 length: 14 residues. Germline lookup yields CDR1 DFQATT and CDR2 SNEGSKA (reference sequence). With 5 bases removed from V and 8 bases from J, the gap between germline ends came to 19 bases. The CDR3 DNA follows: TGCAGTGCTCCGGACAACTCCAGGGGTCACATTCAGTACTTC. It specifies CSAPDNSRGHIQYF.

The genes are TRBV20-1 and TRBJ2-3; D ambiguous. V gave up 3 bases and J gave up 1 base, with 14 bases separating them. Germline CDR1 and CDR2: DFQATT and SNEGSKA (reference sequence). CDR3 length: 15 residues. CDR3 nucleotides: TGCAGTGCTAGTAGTTTAGGAGTAGGCACAGATACGCAGTATTTT. Encoded protein: CSASSLGVGTDTQYF.

V is TRBV2 and J is TRBJ1-1; D gene uncertain. CDR3 length: 14 residues. The germline CDR1 and CDR2 sequences are SNHLY and FYNNEI. Deletions cut 2 bases from V and 0 bases from J, with 7 bases between. As DNA, the CDR3 is TGTGCCAGCAGTGAAAACTTCTTGAACACTGAAGCTTTCTTT. Translation: CASSENFLNTEAFF.

There are a few counts of this clonotype. CDR3 nucleotides: TGTGCCAGCAGCCCCGGGACAGGGGGCTTGGGCTACACCTTC. This sequence encodes CASSPGTGGLGYTF. V is TRBV28 and J is TRBJ1-2, with 12 bases lining up with TRBD1. J was trimmed by 8 bases and V by 6 bases; bases with no gene match: 7. The CDR3 runs to 14 residues. CDR1 is MDHEN, CDR2 SYDVKM, per germline.

The rearrangement joins TRBV15 to TRBJ2-5, with D perhaps assigned TRBD1 or TRBD2 (5 bases each). CDR1 is LNHNV and CDR2 is YYDKDF in the germline V gene (reference sequence). Deletions cut 0 bases from V and 5 bases from J, with 16 bases between. This CDR3 contains 16 residues. The CDR3 spells CATSRDASTGGETQYF. CDR3 nucleotide sequence: TGTGCCACCAGCAGAGATGCTAGCACAGGCGGGGAGACCCAGTACTTC.

There are many counts of this clonotype. The chain is built from TRBV6-2 or TRBV6-3 and TRBJ2-1; D is possibly TRBD2 (7 bases). This CDR3 comprises 16 residues. Trimming shortened V by 1 base and J by 3 bases, and 13 bases separated the two germline ends. Germline CDR1 reads MNHEY; CDR2 reads SVGEGT. CDR3 nucleotide sequence: TGTGCCAGCAGTTACTTGGGGGGAGGGGGCTACAATGAGCAGTTCTTC. Protein: CASSYLGGGGYNEQFF.

This clonotype was picked up many times. The chain links TRBV28 to TRBJ2-2; 10 bases map to TRBD2. CDR1 MDHEN and CDR2 SYDVKM come from the germline V gene. After removal of 5 bases from V and 6 bases from J, the junction contained 9 bases not matched to a gene. The CDR3 length is 16 residues. The CDR3, as DNA: TGTGCCAGCAGTCCATGGAGCGGGGGGGCCCCCGGGGAGCTGTTTTTT. Amino acid sequence: CASSPWSGGAPGELFF.

This clonotype was counted between two and nine times. This chain links TRBV6-1 with TRBJ2-5; 12 bases agree with TRBD2. In germline, CDR1 is MNHNS, CDR2 SASEGT. The CDR3 extends over 15 amino acids. V lost 5 bases and J lost 4; bases outside the gene matches: 5. The CDR3 DNA reads as TGTGCCAGCAGTCCGCTAGCGGGAGGGCGAGAGACCCAGTACTTC. Protein: CASSPLAGGRETQYF.

This clonotype was seen only a few times. The chain recombines TRBV19 with TRBJ2-1; 10 positions agree with TRBD2. After removal of 3 bases from V and 1 base from J, the junction contained 12 bases not matched to a gene. Germline lookup yields CDR1 LNHDA and CDR2 SQIVND (reference sequence). The CDR3 has 19 amino acids. In DNA form, the CDR3 reads TGTGCCAGTAGTATTGCCCTGTCTAGCGGGGGAAATTCCTACAATGAGCAGTTCTTC. As protein: CASSIALSSGGNSYNEQFF.

The chain is built from TRBV11-2 and TRBJ2-3, with D possibly being TRBD1 (6 bases). CDR1 is SGHAT, CDR2 FQNNGV, per germline. Deletions cut 0 bases from V and 3 bases from J, with 10 bases between. The CDR3 contains 15 residues. The CDR3 DNA is TGTGCCAGCAGCTTAGAGGGGGCTCGGACAGATACGCAGTATTTT. Amino acids: CASSLEGARTDTQYF. The full variable domain, its missing parts supplied by reference TRBV11-2 and TRBJ2-3, is EAGVAQSPRYKIIEKRQSVAFWCNPISGHATLYWYQQILGQGPKLLIQFQNNGVVDDSQLPKDRFSAERLKGVDSTLKIQPAKLEDSAVYLCASSLEGARTDTQYFGPGTRLTVL.

This clonotype has ten or more counts. The rearrangement links TRBV4-2 to TRBJ2-2, with 10 positions matching TRBD2. The V and J ends lost 4 bases and 0 bases, in that order; junction bases with no gene match: 8. The V gene's germline CDR1 is LGHNA and CDR2 YNFKEQ. The CDR3 length is 18 residues. The CDR3 loop is CASSPAPGLATNTGELFF. DNA for the CDR3: TGTGCCAGCAGCCCCGCCCCGGGACTAGCGACGAACACCGGGGAGCTGTTTTTT.

This clonotype was picked up many times. J is TRBJ1-4 and V is TRBV28; maybe TRBD1 (6 bases). The germline CDR1 and CDR2 sequences are MDHEN and SYDVKM. The CDR3 is made up of 13 amino acids. The ends were cut back, 6 bases at V and 4 bases at J, with 9 bases in the middle. CDR3 sequence: CASRGHINEKLFF. In DNA, the CDR3 is TGTGCCAGCAGGGGACATATTAATGAAAAACTGTTTTTT.

CDR3: CATSDSLRNTGELFF. CDR3 DNA: TGTGCCACCAGTGATTCACTACGGAACACCGGGGAGCTGTTTTTT. The chain joins TRBV24-1 to TRBJ2-2, with D uncertain. The V gene lost 2 bases and the J gene lost 1 base, with 7 bases spanning the gap. Germline CDR1 and CDR2: KGHDR and SFDVKD. CDR3 length equals 15 residues.

This clonotype was detected many times. This rearrangement joins TRBV5-1 to TRBJ2-3; D gene ambiguous. CDR3 size: 14 residues. V was cut by 1 base and J by 5 bases, with 11 bases left in between. Looked up from germline, CDR1 is SGHRS and CDR2 is YFSETQ. The CDR3 nucleotides read TGCGCCAGCAGCTTGAATGCCCCCGGAGATACGCAGTATTTT. Protein: CASSLNAPGDTQYF.

This clonotype was observed a few times. The V gene is TRBV6-5, the J gene TRBJ2-2, with TRBD2 as a possible D gene (6 bases). The CDR3 has 15 amino acids. Germline-derived CDR1 and CDR2 are MNHEY and SVGAGI. V lost 3 bases and J lost 0, with 8 bases in between. As DNA, the CDR3 is TGTGCCAGCAGTTATAGCGGAACGAACACCGGGGAGCTGTTTTTT. This codes for CASSYSGTNTGELFF.